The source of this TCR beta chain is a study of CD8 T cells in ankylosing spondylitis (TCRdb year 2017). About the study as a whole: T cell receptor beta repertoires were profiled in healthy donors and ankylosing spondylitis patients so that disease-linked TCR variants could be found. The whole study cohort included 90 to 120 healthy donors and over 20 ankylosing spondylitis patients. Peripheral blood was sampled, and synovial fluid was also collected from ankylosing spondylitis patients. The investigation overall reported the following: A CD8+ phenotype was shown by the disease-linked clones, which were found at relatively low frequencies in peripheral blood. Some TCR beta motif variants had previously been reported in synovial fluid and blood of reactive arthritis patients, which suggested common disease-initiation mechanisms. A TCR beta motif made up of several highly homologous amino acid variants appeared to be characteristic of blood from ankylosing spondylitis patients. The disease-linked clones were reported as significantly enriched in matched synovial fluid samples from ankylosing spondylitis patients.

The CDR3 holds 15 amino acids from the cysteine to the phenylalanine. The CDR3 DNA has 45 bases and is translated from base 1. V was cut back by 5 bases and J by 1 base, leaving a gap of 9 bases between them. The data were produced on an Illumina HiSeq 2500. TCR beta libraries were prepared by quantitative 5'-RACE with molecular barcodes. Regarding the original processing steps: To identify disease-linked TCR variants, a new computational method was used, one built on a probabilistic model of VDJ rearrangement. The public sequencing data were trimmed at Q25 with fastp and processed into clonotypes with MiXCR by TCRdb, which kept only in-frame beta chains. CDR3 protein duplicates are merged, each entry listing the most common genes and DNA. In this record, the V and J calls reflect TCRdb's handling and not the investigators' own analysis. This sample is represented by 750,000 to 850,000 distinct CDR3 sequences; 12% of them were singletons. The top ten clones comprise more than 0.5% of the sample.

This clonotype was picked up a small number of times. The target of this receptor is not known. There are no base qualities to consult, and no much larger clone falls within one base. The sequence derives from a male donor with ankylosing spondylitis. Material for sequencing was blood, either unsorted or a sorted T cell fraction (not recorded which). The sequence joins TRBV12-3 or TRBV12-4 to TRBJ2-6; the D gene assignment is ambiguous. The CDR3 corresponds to CASSPTYSGANVLTF. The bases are TGTGCCAGCAGTCCCACTTATTCTGGGGCCAACGTCCTGACTTTC.